The rows below give T cell receptor beta chains drawn from one sample of a study of T-cell reconstitution after alpha-beta-depleted transplantation in children. TCRdb itself ran the PCR reads through MiXCR, one entry per CDR3 protein. The sample shows 250,000 to 350,000 distinct CDR3 sequences, 9.9% of them seen only once. The specimen was PBMCs from the stem cell graft donor, collected from the stem cell graft. The receptors stem from a human donor who donated a stem cell graft to a child with SCID. Both conserved end residues are part of each CDR3. The listing skips clone size in some rows; elsewhere it reads once, few, many or a size class.

CASGAGGGQPQHF few TRBJ1-5 TRBV12-3/TRBV12-4
CSPLSRDSSYGYTF many TRBJ1-2 TRBV20-1
CASSLAGTGLYEQYF many TRBJ2-7 TRBV5-1
CAISDGGGYEKLFF few TRBJ1-4 TRBV10-3
CSVEEARGYEQYF many TRBJ2-7 TRBV29-1
CASSRTRPGELFF many TRBJ2-2 TRBV12-3/TRBV12-4
CASSLSASGTTNEKLFF . TRBJ1-4 TRBV7-9
CSARAGGGVHTQYF few TRBJ2-3 TRBV20-1
CASSLWASGGYNEQFF . TRBJ2-1 TRBV7-3
CASSSGTGGTEAFF many TRBJ1-1 TRBV5-1
CASSEARWNTEAFF . TRBJ1-1 TRBV2
CASSVGTANGYTF few TRBJ1-2 TRBV5-1
CASSSTRNGNTIYF few TRBJ1-3 TRBV6-5
CASSLGGLNTGELFF many TRBJ2-2 TRBV12-3/TRBV12-4
CSANQGSNEKLFF . TRBJ1-4 TRBV20-1
CASSPRTSGKYNEQFF few TRBJ2-1 TRBV12-3/TRBV12-4
CSVGTSGSTDTQYF . TRBJ2-3 TRBV29-1
CASSLARAGELFF few TRBJ2-2 TRBV11-2
CASSDGTSSGETQYF . TRBJ2-5 TRBV7-9
CAGSVDTSYEQYF few TRBJ2-7 TRBV7-9
CASTGTSGGPTYEQYF many TRBJ2-7 TRBV21-1
CASSKGGENNEQFF few TRBJ2-1 TRBV7-6
CASSLRWATAQPQHF . TRBJ1-5 TRBV7-2
CASSLQEKLFF . TRBJ1-4 TRBV12-3/TRBV12-4
CASSLSQKETQYF . TRBJ2-5 TRBV12-3/TRBV12-4
CASSYATGVDNEQFF many TRBJ2-1 TRBV6-5
CASSPGGTGFDEQYF . TRBJ2-7 TRBV6-1
CASSLTANQPQHF many TRBJ1-5 TRBV12-3/TRBV12-4
CSAPAPGQNTDTQYF . TRBJ2-3 TRBV20-1
CASSPFPGTGFSYEQYF few TRBJ2-7 TRBV18
CASSLRGTVNTGELFF few TRBJ2-2 TRBV4-1
CASSVWENQPQHF many TRBJ1-5 TRBV12-3/TRBV12-4
CASGLRQGYEQYF . TRBJ2-7 TRBV12-5
CASSPSPTSGGAGEQFF . TRBJ2-1 TRBV9
CASLGAGVLSEAFF . TRBJ1-1 TRBV4-1
CASSLGSSTQHF . TRBJ1-5 TRBV12-3/TRBV12-4
CASSLKQGEEQYF few TRBJ2-7 TRBV5-1
CASRDGGAWDGYTF many TRBJ1-2 TRBV2
CASSVGIIRGEQFF many TRBJ2-1 TRBV7-2
CASSGDRADYDEQFF . TRBJ2-1 TRBV25-1
CASSLEGALYNEQFF many TRBJ2-1 TRBV11-2
CASTYLAGGPDEQFF . TRBJ2-1 TRBV19
CATSERTGSSYNEQFF . TRBJ2-1 TRBV24-1
CASSTVGTGNEKLFF few TRBJ1-4 TRBV5-1
CASRRMGQGGSEKLFF . TRBJ1-4 TRBV12-3/TRBV12-4
CASSFQGGELFF . TRBJ2-2 TRBV11-2
CASSLGGSSYNEQFF many TRBJ2-1 TRBV5-1
CASSSSRQRKAFF . TRBJ1-1 TRBV25-1
CSARVHTGELFF . TRBJ2-2 TRBV20-1
CASSSNSGGGGYNEQFF many TRBJ2-1 TRBV7-3